Sequencing of this TCR beta chain was carried out in a study of response to subunit inactivated influenza vaccine. The study, taken as a whole, reports: Seasonal influenza vaccination, on each occasion, was suggested by the authors to recruit few new T cells.

TCRdb analysed the RT-PCR reads with MiXCR anew, one entry per CDR3 protein. Here the sample spans 710,000 or so distinct CDR3 sequences, around a sixth being singletons. The J segment lost 3 bases and the V segment lost 4 bases, leaving 3 bases of the junction unmatched. Germline lookup yields CDR1 WNHNN and CDR2 SYGVQD (reference sequence). This CDR3 contains 15 residues. This clonotype showed up just a few times. Its antigen is unidentified. This receptor was taken from a middle-aged man who received an inactivated influenza vaccine. The sequenced sample was PBMCs from blood, obtained 11 to 12 days after vaccination. V is TRBV10-1 and J is TRBJ2-1; 10 bases align to TRBD2. This chain's CDR3 is CASSVSGGRYNEQFF. CDR3 in DNA: TGCGCCAGCAGTGTTAGCGGGGGGCGCTACAATGAGCAGTTCTTC.